Listed here are 5 T cell receptor beta chains from one sample, sequenced in a study of glioma-infiltrating T cells after dendritic cell vaccination. The time point is: after dendritic cell vaccination, including at tumor progression/relapse. Sequencing was performed with immunoSEQ multiplex PCR; in TCRdb, only in-frame clones are kept and a portion is missing. The sample contains about 91,000 clones, approximately 75% of which appear only once. This sample comprised blood, obtained after dendritic cell vaccination. The receptors stem from a human donor with glioblastoma.

V gene TRBV6-4 combines with J gene TRBJ2-3; 12 bases are a match to TRBD2. V was clipped by 4 bases and J by 4 bases; unmatched bases: 9. The germline gives CDR1 MRHNA, CDR2 SNTAGT. This CDR3 has 17 residues. The DNA for the CDR3 is TGTGCCAGCAGTGCCGAGACTAGCGGGAGATGGGCAGATACGCAGTATTTT. As protein: CASSAETSGRWADTQYF.

The chain has TRBV7-3 and TRBJ1-2; the match to TRBD1 covers 7 bases. Germline V gene sequence: CDR1 SGHTA, CDR2 FQGTGA. V gave up 5 bases and J gave up 7 bases; unmatched junction bases: 7. This CDR3 is 13 amino acids long. CDR3 nucleotide sequence: TGTGCCAGCAGCCCTCGACAGGGAGGTGGCTACACCTTC. Its protein product is CASSPRQGGGYTF.

The chain combines TRBV15 with TRBJ2-1; TRBD2 matches at 13 bases. The CDR3 runs to 15 residues. Trimming took 5 bases from V and 4 from J; bases not matched to a gene: 2. Germline assignment: CDR1 LNHNV and CDR2 YYDKDF (reference sequence). CDR3 nucleotide sequence: TGTGCCACCAGCGAGGGACTAGCGGGGTACAATGAGCAGTTCTTC. Translated: CATSEGLAGYNEQFF. Full variable domain (missing parts from reference TRBV15 and TRBJ2-1): DAMVIQNPRYQVTQFGKPVTLSCSQTLNHNVMYWYQQKSSQAPKLLFHYYDKDFNNEADTPDNFQSRRPNTSFCFLDIRSPGLGDTAMYLCATSEGLAGYNEQFFGPGTRLTVL.

This clone was seen more than once but under ten times. The chain links TRBV7-6 to TRBJ2-6; 7 nucleotides align to TRBD1. CDR1 is SGHVS, CDR2 FNYEAQ, per germline. This CDR3 has 16 residues. The trim removed 2 bases at V and 2 bases at J, leaving 3 bases unmatched. The CDR3 here is CASSLLTGAGANVLTF. CDR3 bases: TGTGCCAGCAGCTTACTCACAGGGGCTGGGGCCAACGTCCTGACTTTC.

This sequence joins TRBV2 and TRBJ1-1; D is perhaps TRBD1 (5 bases). Trimming shortened V by 3 bases and J by 10 bases, and 12 bases separated the two germline ends. This CDR3 spans 12 amino acids. Germline V gives CDR1 SNHLY, CDR2 FYNNEI. The CDR3 DNA is TGTGCCAGCAGTGACCTGGGGAGGGGAGCTTTCTTT. It encodes CASSDLGRGAFF. The variable domain in full, completed from reference TRBV2 and TRBJ1-1, reads EPEVTQTPSHQVTQMGQEVILRCVPISNHLYFYWYRQILGQKVEFLVSFYNNEISEKSEIFDDQFSVERPDGSNFTLKIRSTKLEDSAMYFCASSDLGRGAFFGQGTRLTVV.